The sequence of this TCR beta chain was determined in a study of cytomegalovirus exposure and HLA in healthy donors. Notes on the study in general: With high specificity and sensitivity, the classifier reportedly diagnosed cytomegalovirus status. Cytomegalovirus-associated status was assigned to approximately 160 TCR beta chains.

With regard to this clone: The antigen is not known.

TCRdb's copy holds only in-frame clones and misses some; the assay was immunoSEQ multiplex PCR. The repertoire holds about 250,000 clones, with approximately 84% as singletons. The sample was PBMCs. The sequence was collected from a man aged 18 to 30 in good health and CMV-seropositive.

Here the CDR3 reads CASSLTTAEGEKLFF. The CDR3 nucleotides read TGTGCCAGCAGCCTGACGACGGCAGAGGGTGAAAAACTGTTTTTT. The chain joins TRBV7-9 to TRBJ1-4, with D unresolved. The V gene's germline CDR1 is SEHNR and CDR2 FQNEAQ (reference sequence). The V gene lost 5 bases and the J gene lost 7 bases, with 17 bases spanning the gap. CDR3 length equals 15 residues.